This passage covers 9 T cell receptor beta chains from one sample sequenced in a study of glioma-infiltrating T cells. TCR alpha and beta CDR3 regions were amplified from RNA using iRepertoire nested multiplex PCR. TCRdb called the multiplex PCR reads again in MiXCR, with one record for every CDR3 protein. This table holds some 190,000 distinct CDR3 sequences, more than 25% found once. The sample comprised glioma tissue, nonneoplastic brain tissue, or PBMCs (not recorded which). The receptors originated from a human donor with low-grade glioma or glioblastoma, undergoing nonglioma brain surgery, or in good health (not recorded which).

This clonotype has at least ten counts. The V call is TRBV15, the J call TRBJ2-1; D remains unclear. The CDR3 totals 13 residues. Trimming removed 5 bases at V and 13 bases at J, with 18 bases between. Per germline, CDR1 LNHNV and CDR2 YYDKDF (reference sequence). CDR3 nucleotide sequence: TGTGCCACCAGCCCGCGGCCGACGCCATCACAGTTCTTC. Protein sequence: CATSPRPTPSQFF.

The sample holds many counts of this clonotype. The rearrangement links TRBV24-1 to TRBJ1-5; TRBD1 is a possible D gene (5 bases). Germline assignment: CDR1 KGHDR and CDR2 SFDVKD. This CDR3 is 15 amino acids long. Trimming stripped 7 bases from V and 2 bases from J, with 14 bases between. The CDR3 nucleotides are TGTGCCACCAGCGCCGGGGGGGAGGGCAATCAGCCCCAGCATTTT. This codes for CATSAGGEGNQPQHF.

This chain uses TRBV7-2 with TRBJ2-7, with 8 nucleotides matching TRBD2. The CDR3 extends over 15 amino acids. V was clipped by 1 base and J by 7 bases; unmatched bases: 9. Germline-derived CDR1 and CDR2 are SGHTA and FQGNSA. CDR3 nucleotides: TGTGCCAGCAGCTTAGTAGCGGACGGGAGGGGTGAGCAGTACTTC. It translates to CASSLVADGRGEQYF.

This clonotype was observed at least ten times. The chain combines TRBV28 with TRBJ1-6, with D uncertain. Germline CDR1 MDHEN, CDR2 SYDVKM. V was pared by 6 bases and J by 4 bases, with 10 bases between. CDR3 length equals 14 residues. The CDR3 DNA reads as TGTGCCAGCAGATATGACCAGTATAATTCACCCCTCCACTTT. It yields the protein CASRYDQYNSPLHF.

Concerning this clonotype: This may be a read error, as it is one base from a much larger clone. The J gene is TRBJ2-7, the V gene TRBV19; 7 nucleotides agree with TRBD2. The germline V gene has CDR1 LNHDA and CDR2 SQIVND (reference sequence). The CDR3 length is 13 residues. CDR3 sequence: CASMGGSQSEQHF. CDR3 sequence (DNA): TGTGCCAGTATGGGCGGGAGCCAGTCCGAGCAGCACTTC.

Comments on this clonotype: A much larger clone sits a single nucleotide away, making a read error possible. CDR3 in amino acids: CASSSNGGDTF. The CDR3 nucleotides are TGTGCCAGCAGTTCTAACGGCGGCGACACCTTC. The chain links TRBV28 to TRBJ1-2; D not resolved. This CDR3 comprises 11 residues. The V end lost 4 bases, the J end lost 12 bases, and 12 bases lay between the germline ends. Per the germline V gene, CDR1 is MDHEN and CDR2 is SYDVKM.

This clonotype was counted many times. The chain is built from TRBV27 and TRBJ2-7, with 12 nucleotides matching TRBD2. CDR3 length: 15 residues. CDR1 is MNHEY and CDR2 is SMNVEV in the germline V gene (reference sequence). V gave up 6 bases and J gave up 0 bases; unmatched junction bases: 3. The CDR3 reads CASRRTSGDSYEQYF. The CDR3 DNA sequence: TGTGCCAGCAGGAGGACTAGCGGGGACTCCTACGAGCAGTACTTC.

This clonotype was recorded many times. The V gene is TRBV20-1, the J gene TRBJ2-1, with 8 nucleotides matching TRBD2. The CDR3 contains 14 residues. Trimming removed 6 bases from V and 6 bases from J; junction bases left unmatched: 10. Germline V gives CDR1 DFQATT, CDR2 SNEGSKA (reference sequence). The CDR3 nucleotides are TGCAGTGCCCAGGGGACTAGATTTAGCAATGAGCAGTTCTTC. Its translation: CSAQGTRFSNEQFF.

The chain joins TRBV5-4 to TRBJ2-7; 7 bases fit TRBD1. CDR3 length: 15 amino acids. Trimming removed 4 bases from V and 2 bases from J; junction bases left unmatched: 9. Germline lookup yields CDR1 SGHNT and CDR2 YYREEE (reference sequence). As DNA, the CDR3 is TGTGCCAGCAGCCTCGGGACAGCTTTACCCTACGAGCAGTACTTC. Translating gives CASSLGTALPYEQYF.